Following are 27 T cell receptor beta chains from one sample sequenced in a study of T-cell memory formation after mild COVID-19. TCRdb re-derived calls from the 5' RACE reads in MiXCR, one entry per CDR3 protein. The table has roughly 200,000 distinct CDR3 sequences, about 16% seen once. The specimen sequenced was PBMCs or a T cell subset sorted from them (not recorded which). These receptors were taken from an adult woman who had mild COVID-19 (a few samples of this study predate the infection). Cell type and time point are not known.

This clonotype was detected ten times or more. The rearrangement links TRBV4-1 to TRBJ2-3; TRBD1 agrees at 7 bases. There are 15 residues in the CDR3. J was trimmed by 3 bases and V by 3 bases; bases with no gene match: 6. The germline V gene encodes CDR1 MGHRA and CDR2 YSYEKL. The CDR3 nucleotides read TGCGCCAGCAGCCAGACAGGGTTAGGTACAGATACGCAGTATTTT. This sequence encodes CASSQTGLGTDTQYF.

The V gene is TRBV6-5, the J gene TRBJ2-2; D is unclear. Germline V gives CDR1 MNHEY, CDR2 SVGAGI. V was cut by 8 bases and J by 5 bases, with 12 bases left in between. CDR3 length: 13 residues. The CDR3 DNA reads as TGTGCCAGCTGTGGGTCGAGGACCGGGGAGCTGTTTTTT. This gives the protein CASCGSRTGELFF.

This clonotype has more than one count but fewer than ten. CDR3 residues: CASSPSGKPYEQYF. CDR3 nucleotide sequence: TGTGCCAGCAGTCCAAGCGGCAAGCCCTACGAGCAGTACTTC. V is TRBV25-1 and J is TRBJ2-7; possible D gene TRBD2, 5 bases. The CDR3 runs to 14 residues. Germline lookup yields CDR1 MGHDK and CDR2 SYGVNS. V lost 5 bases to trimming and J lost 2 bases, with 13 bases between them.

This clonotype was found many times. The chain links TRBV20-1 to TRBJ1-1; tentative D call: TRBD1 (5 bases). Germline CDR1 DFQATT, CDR2 SNEGSKA (reference sequence). CDR3 length: 12 residues. Trimming stripped 6 bases from V and 5 bases from J, with 13 bases between. The CDR3 nucleotides are TGCAGTGCACGGGGTGGGGGGACTGAAGCTTTCTTT. Translation gives CSARGGGTEAFF.

The rearrangement joins TRBV12-3 or TRBV12-4 to TRBJ1-1; D not resolved. This CDR3 is 13 amino acids long. Trimming shortened V by 4 bases and J by 1 base, and 7 bases separated the two germline ends. DNA for the CDR3: TGTGCCAGCAGTTATGGCGGGAACACTGAAGCTTTCTTT. This gives the protein CASSYGGNTEAFF.

CDR3 sequence reads: CASSLSGGINYGYTF. The CDR3 coding sequence is TGTGCCAGCAGCTTGAGTGGAGGGATTAACTATGGCTACACCTTC. This chain uses TRBV5-5 with TRBJ1-2; D unresolved. Trimming pared 1 base from V and 1 base from J, leaving 11 bases between. The CDR3 extends over 15 amino acids. CDR1 is SGHKS and CDR2 is YYEKEE in the germline V gene (reference sequence).

This sequence joins TRBV18 and TRBJ1-4; TRBD1 might be the D (6 bases). V lost 5 bases to trimming and J lost 0 bases, with 13 bases between them. The CDR3 totals 16 residues. Germline CDR1 KGHSH, CDR2 LQKENI. In DNA, the CDR3 is TGTGCCAGCTCATCCACAGGGATAGCAACTAATGAAAAACTGTTTTTT. Its translation: CASSSTGIATNEKLFF.

This clonotype occurred a few times. The chain recombines TRBV7-2 with TRBJ2-7, with a weak D call TRBD1 (5 bases). Germline V lookup: CDR1 SGHTA, CDR2 FQGNSA. V was pared by 2 bases and J by 0 bases, with 8 bases between. The length of the CDR3 is 14 residues. The CDR3 DNA sequence: TGTGCCAGCAGCTTACTGCAGGGCTCCTACGAGCAGTACTTC. This translates into CASSLLQGSYEQYF.

The rearrangement uses TRBV12-3 or TRBV12-4 and TRBJ1-2; D unclear. The CDR3 is 14 amino acids. Trimming shortened V by 6 bases and J by 3 bases, and 14 bases separated the two germline ends. The CDR3 loop reads CASRKMDGYYGYTF. The CDR3 nucleotides read TGTGCCAGCAGGAAAATGGACGGATACTATGGCTACACCTTC.

CDR3 sequence: CASSVDHRVGGYTF. The CDR3 nucleotides are TGTGCCAGCAGCGTAGACCACAGGGTCGGCGGCTACACCTTC. The chain links TRBV9 to TRBJ1-2; D possibly corresponds to TRBD1 (6 bases). The CDR3 runs 14 residues. The ends were cut back, 0 bases at V and 8 bases at J, with 14 bases in the middle. Germline V lookup: CDR1 SGDLS, CDR2 YYNGEE.

This clonotype was seen more than once but under ten times. The chain is built from TRBV11-2 and TRBJ1-2; D is undetermined. V was clipped by 4 bases and J by 8 bases, with 11 bases between them. CDR3 length: 12 residues. CDR1 and CDR2 (germline): SGHAT, FQNNGV. The CDR3 protein is CASSSPSWGYTF. In DNA, the CDR3 is TGTGCCAGCAGCTCTCCCAGCTGGGGCTACACCTTC.

The V and J genes are TRBV11-2 and TRBJ2-1; TRBD2 agrees at 12 bases. V shed 7 bases, J shed 8 bases, and the junction held 9 bases outside the gene matches. Per the germline V gene, CDR1 is SGHAT and CDR2 is FQNNGV. This CDR3 is built from 15 residues. The CDR3 sequence: CASTPRTSGADEQFF. The CDR3 DNA sequence: TGTGCCAGCACCCCTCGGACTAGCGGGGCCGATGAGCAGTTCTTC.

The chain combines TRBV19 with TRBJ1-4; D gene uncertain. Germline V gene lookup returns CDR1 LNHDA and CDR2 SQIVND (reference sequence). V lost 6 bases and J 8 bases, leaving 19 bases between the germline ends. The CDR3 totals 15 residues. The CDR3 spells CASRGAGGLGEKLFF. Here the CDR3 DNA reads TGTGCCAGTAGGGGAGCGGGAGGATTAGGCGAAAAACTGTTTTTT.

At least ten counts were recorded for this clonotype. This chain links TRBV4-1 with TRBJ2-7; D gene ambiguous. Trimming pared 3 bases from V and 2 bases from J, leaving 11 bases between. Germline assignment: CDR1 MGHRA and CDR2 YSYEKL. CDR3 length: 14 amino acids. For the CDR3, the DNA is TGCGCCAGCAGCCATGATAAAGGGACCTACGAGCAGTACTTC. Amino acids: CASSHDKGTYEQYF.

The CDR3 nucleotides read TGCAGTGCCCGTCTCCTCCCCGGGACAGGGGTTTTCGACTATGGCTACACCTTC. Amino acids: CSARLLPGTGVFDYGYTF. The V and J genes are TRBV20-1 and TRBJ1-2; 10 bases line up with TRBD1. The CDR3 is 18 amino acids. Trimming cost V 6 bases and J 3 bases; bases outside gene matches: 19. CDR1 and CDR2 from the germline V gene are DFQATT and SNEGSKA (reference sequence).

In its sample, this clonotype was seen many times. The chain is built from TRBV5-5 and TRBJ1-1, with 7 positions matching TRBD1. From germline, CDR1 is SGHKS and CDR2 YYEKEE (reference sequence). The V and J ends lost 4 bases and 0 bases, in that order; junction bases with no gene match: 3. The CDR3 loop spans 14 amino acids. CDR3 nucleotide sequence: TGTGCCAGCAGCCGTACAGGGGTGAACACTGAAGCTTTCTTT. Amino acid sequence: CASSRTGVNTEAFF.

V and J are TRBV3-1 and TRBJ2-7; 7 bases match TRBD1. Germline CDR1 reads LGHDT; CDR2 reads YNNKEL (reference sequence). This CDR3 has 13 amino acids. Trimming at V came to 6 bases and at J to 3 bases, leaving 5 bases not matched to a gene. As DNA, the CDR3 is TGTGCCAGCAGACCCACAGGGGACTACGAGCAGTACTTC. It is translated as CASRPTGDYEQYF.

The rearrangement links TRBV7-8 to TRBJ2-2, with 7 bases lining up with TRBD1. The germline gives CDR1 SGHVS, CDR2 FQNEAQ. Trimming removed 9 bases from V and 3 bases from J; junction bases left unmatched: 19. CDR3 length: 18 amino acids. The CDR3 DNA sequence: TGTGCCAGTCTCCCATTCCGATTGACAGGGACGGACACCGGGGAGCTGTTTTTT. Its protein is CASLPFRLTGTDTGELFF.

The V and J genes are TRBV2 and TRBJ2-1, with 11 bases matching TRBD2. V shed 7 bases and J 9 bases; nucleotides not matched to a gene: 14. The length of the CDR3 is 16 residues. Germline loops: CDR1 SNHLY, CDR2 FYNNEI. CDR3 DNA sequence: TGTGCCAGCACCCCCGGGGTAGCGGGGGGGTTTAGTGAGCAGTTCTTC. It encodes CASTPGVAGGFSEQFF.

This clonotype was recorded a few times. The chain has TRBV10-3 and TRBJ1-1, with 8 bases fitting TRBD1. Germline V gives CDR1 ENHRY, CDR2 SYGVKD. J gave up 8 bases and V 0 bases, and 8 bases lay outside the gene matches. CDR3 size: 15 residues. The CDR3 DNA is TGTGCCATCAGTGAGTCGTTGGGGACAGGCGCCGAAGCTTTCTTT. It codes for CAISESLGTGAEAFF.

This clonotype has just a few counts. The chain has TRBV20-1 and TRBJ1-2, with 8 bases that match TRBD1. After removal of 4 bases from V and 6 bases from J, the junction contained 13 bases not matched to a gene. The germline V gene encodes CDR1 DFQATT and CDR2 SNEGSKA (reference sequence). The length of the CDR3 is 15 residues. The CDR3 loop reads CSATADPDREDGYTF. CDR3 in DNA: TGCAGTGCTACCGCCGACCCGGACAGGGAGGATGGCTACACCTTC.

This clonotype occurred a few times. Written as DNA, the CDR3 is TGTGCCAGTACCCCGTACTCTGGGGCCAACGTCCTGACTTTC. This gives the protein CASTPYSGANVLTF. The genes are TRBV19 and TRBJ2-6; D ambiguous. V dropped 7 bases and J dropped 0 bases, with 7 bases sitting between them. From germline, CDR1 is LNHDA and CDR2 SQIVND (reference sequence). This CDR3 has 14 amino acids.

The chain links TRBV5-1 to TRBJ2-7; D not resolved. The length of the CDR3 is 14 residues. The V gene's germline CDR1 is SGHRS and CDR2 YFSETQ. V was trimmed by 0 bases and J by 2 bases, leaving 9 bases between them. DNA for the CDR3: TGCGCCAGCAGCTTGGACAGTAACACCTACGAGCAGTACTTC. This translates into CASSLDSNTYEQYF.

This clonotype was observed many times. This chain connects TRBV7-2 to TRBJ2-7; a weak D match, TRBD1 (6 bases). This CDR3 comprises 14 residues. Trimming stripped 4 bases from V and 0 bases from J, with 10 bases between. The germline CDR1 and CDR2 sequences are SGHTA and FQGNSA. CDR3 in DNA: TGTGCCAGCAGCTCACAGGGAAGCTCCTACGAGCAGTACTTC. It codes for CASSSQGSSYEQYF. The whole variable domain, filled in from reference TRBV7-2 and TRBJ2-7, reads GAGVSQSPSNKVTEKGKDVELRCDPISGHTALYWYRQSLGQGLEFLIYFQGNSAPDKSGLPSDRFSAERTGGSVSTLTIQRTQQEDSAVYLCASSSQGSSYEQYFGPGTRLTVT.

The chain's CDR3 is CASSPRPRSDTQYF. In nucleotides, the CDR3 is TGTGCCAGCAGCCCCCGACCCAGGTCAGATACGCAGTATTTT. The V call is TRBV7-8, the J call TRBJ2-3; D is ambiguous. V dropped 5 bases and J dropped 4 bases, with 13 bases sitting between them. Germline CDR1 and CDR2: SGHVS and FQNEAQ. This CDR3 region has 14 residues.

This clonotype was detected only a few times. The CDR3 region is CASSPQGSLQFF. Written as DNA, the CDR3 is TGTGCCAGCAGCCCCCAGGGGTCCCTGCAGTTCTTC. The chain is built from TRBV3-1 and TRBJ2-1; D perhaps matches TRBD1 (6 bases). Germline V lookup: CDR1 LGHDT, CDR2 YNNKEL (reference sequence). The CDR3 totals 12 residues. Trimming removed 4 bases at V and 12 bases at J, with 13 bases between.

Only a few counts were recorded for this clonotype. J is TRBJ2-5 and V is TRBV10-3; TRBD2 matches at 10 bases. CDR1 is ENHRY, CDR2 SYGVKD, per germline. CDR3 length equals 17 residues. Trimming at V came to 2 bases and at J to 1 base, leaving 7 bases not matched to a gene. The CDR3 coding sequence is TGTGCCATCAGTGAGCAAGGGACTAGCGTCGTCCAAGAGACCCAGTACTTC. Encoded protein: CAISEQGTSVVQETQYF.